The 13 T cell receptor beta chains below come from one sample, sequenced in a study of cytomegalovirus exposure and HLA in healthy donors. Use of 60 Vbeta and 13 Jbeta primers characterized the PCR. Produced via immunoSEQ multiplex PCR; TCRdb's table is partial and in-frame only. The table has roughly 170,000 clones, 65% to 90% seen once. Sequencing was done on a sample of PBMCs. The source is a girl aged 2 to 9 in good health and CMV-seropositive.

The chain recombines TRBV28 with TRBJ1-2, with a possible D match to TRBD1 (6 bases). V was trimmed by 6 bases and J by 5 bases, leaving 19 bases between them. Germline values: CDR1 MDHEN, CDR2 SYDVKM. There are 15 residues in the CDR3. Here the CDR3 reads CASSRKPGDPYGYTF. CDR3 sequence (DNA): TGTGCCAGCAGCCGTAAGCCAGGGGACCCATATGGCTACACCTTC.

The chain uses TRBV29-1 and TRBJ2-1, with D possibly being TRBD1 (6 bases). The CDR3 length is 14 residues. V dropped 7 bases and J dropped 0 bases, with 13 bases sitting between them. The V gene's germline CDR1 is SQVTM and CDR2 ANQGSEA. The CDR3 loop reads CSAGDTPSYNEQFF. The CDR3 DNA reads as TGCAGCGCAGGGGACACCCCCTCCTACAATGAGCAGTTCTTC.

The gene calls are TRBV15 and TRBJ2-5; 11 bases agree with TRBD2. This CDR3 region has 14 residues. CDR1 is LNHNV and CDR2 is YYDKDF in the germline V gene (reference sequence). Unmatched junction bases numbered 7, after V lost 8 bases and J lost 5 bases. The CDR3 spells CATRLAGRRETQYF. The CDR3 nucleotides are TGTGCCACCCGACTAGCGGGACGTCGGGAGACCCAGTACTTC. Supplemented by reference TRBV15 and TRBJ2-5, the full variable domain reads DAMVIQNPRYQVTQFGKPVTLSCSQTLNHNVMYWYQQKSSQAPKLLFHYYDKDFNNEADTPDNFQSRRPNTSFCFLDIRSPGLGDTAMYLCATRLAGRRETQYFGPGTRLLVL.

The chain links TRBV28 to TRBJ1-2; 10 nucleotides line up with TRBD1. Trimming cost V 8 bases and J 8 bases; bases outside gene matches: 8. CDR3 length equals 13 residues. Germline V CDR1 and CDR2: MDHEN, SYDVKM. The CDR3 DNA follows: TGTGCCAGCGATCTGGGACAGGGGCAAGGCTACACCTTC. Translating it yields CASDLGQGQGYTF.

Only one count was recorded for this clone. The DNA for the CDR3 is TGTGCCAGCAGCTTTTTACCCAACCGGGACAGGGAAATGAACACTGAAGCTTTCTTT. Translated: CASSFLPNRDREMNTEAFF. This chain uses TRBV7-6 with TRBJ1-1; 9 bases match TRBD1. Germline lookup yields CDR1 SGHVS and CDR2 FNYEAQ. This CDR3 region has 19 residues. The ends lost 3 bases at V and 0 bases at J; junction bases unmatched: 14. The full variable domain, completed using reference TRBV7-6 and TRBJ1-1, is GAGVSQSPRYKVTKRGQDVALRCDPISGHVSLYWYRQALGQGPEFLTYFNYEAQQDKSGLPNDRFSAERPEGSISTLTIQRTEQRDSAMYRCASSFLPNRDREMNTEAFFGQGTRLTVV.

In DNA, the CDR3 is TGCGCCAGCAGCCAAGATCAGGGGGCTGCTATCGACTATGGCTACACCTTC. It yields the protein CASSQDQGAAIDYGYTF. The V and J genes are TRBV4-1 and TRBJ1-2; 8 bases fit TRBD1. The CDR3 has 17 amino acids. Germline V lookup: CDR1 MGHRA, CDR2 YSYEKL. With V trimmed by 0 bases and J by 3 bases, 9 bases remained unmatched.

V is TRBV28 and J is TRBJ2-1; possible D gene TRBD2, 6 bases. This CDR3 comprises 14 residues. CDR1 and CDR2 (germline): MDHEN, SYDVKM. Trimming shortened V by 2 bases and J by 15 bases, and 20 bases separated the two germline ends. The CDR3 here is CASSLTGGEIRGFF. CDR3 coding DNA: TGTGCCAGCAGTTTAACAGGCGGGGAGATACGGGGGTTCTTC.

The rearrangement joins TRBV21-1 to TRBJ2-7; the table calls TRBD2, which could not be checked here. TRBV21-1 is marked as a pseudogene. This CDR3 comprises 13 residues. CDR3 sequence (DNA): TGTGCCAGCAGAGACGAGAGGGTCAGCGAGCAGTACTTC. The encoded protein is CASRDERVSEQYF.

This clone has a handful of counts. The chain employs TRBV29-1 and TRBJ1-1; D unclear. Trimming took off 7 bases at V and 0 bases at J, with 9 bases between the two ends. This CDR3 has 12 residues. The germline V gene encodes CDR1 SQVTM and CDR2 ANQGSEA. CDR3 in DNA: TGCAGCGCGAAACTTATGAACACTGAAGCTTTCTTT. Residues: CSAKLMNTEAFF.

The rearrangement uses TRBV11-2 and TRBJ2-1; 10 bases line up with TRBD2. CDR1 and CDR2 from the germline V gene are SGHAT and FQNNGV. Trimming at V came to 4 bases and at J to 4 bases, leaving 4 bases not matched to a gene. The CDR3 length is 15 residues. The CDR3 bases are TGTGCCAGCAGCTCATCACTAGCGGGGTACAATGAGCAGTTCTTC. Translated, it gives CASSSSLAGYNEQFF.

This rearrangement joins TRBV7-9 to TRBJ2-5, with 7 bases aligning to TRBD2. The CDR3 runs to 13 residues. Per the germline V gene, CDR1 is SEHNR and CDR2 is FQNEAQ (reference sequence). Trimming took 5 bases from V and 2 from J; bases not matched to a gene: 2. The CDR3 region is CASSRGVQETQYF. CDR3 in DNA: TGTGCCAGCAGCCGGGGGGTGCAAGAGACCCAGTACTTC.

The chain recombines TRBV11-3 with TRBJ2-3; 7 positions agree with TRBD1. CDR1 is SGHNT, CDR2 YENEEA, per germline. The CDR3 runs 13 residues. V shed 5 bases and J 5 bases; nucleotides not matched to a gene: 4. The CDR3 DNA reads TGTGCCAGCAGCCCGGACAGGATAGATACGCAGTATTTT. Its protein product is CASSPDRIDTQYF.

The chain uses TRBV7-2 and TRBJ1-3; no clear D. The germline V gene encodes CDR1 SGHTA and CDR2 FQGNSA. The CDR3 length is 14 residues. Between the trimmed V and J ends, which lost 0 bases and 0 bases, there was a span of 3 bases. CDR3 in DNA: TGTGCCAGCAGCTTAGCCTTCTCTGGAAACACCATATATTTT. This gives the protein CASSLAFSGNTIYF. The full variable domain, with the rest looked up from reference TRBV7-2 and TRBJ1-3, is GAGVSQSPSNKVTEKGKDVELRCDPISGHTALYWYRQSLGQGLEFLIYFQGNSAPDKSGLPSDRFSAERTGGSVSTLTIQRTQQEDSAVYLCASSLAFSGNTIYFGEGSWLTVV.